This is a list of T cell receptor beta chains from one sample in a study of shared clonotypes between healthy human individuals. Sequenced by immunoSEQ multiplex PCR; TCRdb stores in-frame clones only, minus some. This table has under 850,000 clones, 72% appearing once. The sequenced material came from memory CD4+ T cells sorted from blood. These receptors were taken from a woman aged 25-40 years in good health. Each CDR3 is given without its conserved first and last residue. D genes are given only for firm matches.

len	v_gene	d_gene	j_gene	CDR3aa
15	TRBV11-2	.	TRBJ2-7	ASSTPAGGQGPNEQY
12	TRBV5-6	.	TRBJ2-7	ASRPWRARNEQY
13	TRBV6-1	.	TRBJ1-5	ASGVYLDPPRPQH
13	TRBV7-2	.	TRBJ1-5	ASSKYRDRGGPQH
14	TRBV18	.	TRBJ2-5	ASSPLERTYQETQY
11	TRBV7-7	.	TRBJ1-1	ASSLMQGSEAF
12	TRBV6-5	TRBD2	TRBJ2-3	ASRPAGNTDTQY
12	TRBV28	.	TRBJ2-7	ASSPSDNSYEQY
13	TRBV4-2	TRBD2	TRBJ2-7	ASSQEGGRAGEQY
13	TRBV9	.	TRBJ2-7	ASSVGQGPSYEQY
15	TRBV14	TRBD2	TRBJ2-1	ASSQDPSGRALDEQF
12	TRBV18	.	TRBJ1-1	ASSPRARSTEAF
11	TRBV6-6	.	TRBJ1-5	ASRGFSNQPQH
13	TRBV6-6	.	TRBJ2-7	ASSYSRDKSYEQY
13	TRBV7-9	.	TRBJ2-3	ASSEQGRGTDTQY
12	TRBV5-1	TRBD2	TRBJ2-1	ASLPGTSIGEQF
15	TRBV4-1	.	TRBJ1-5	ASSQDYWQGIEQPQH
14	TRBV28	.	TRBJ2-7	ASSLSAEAAGYEQY